Listed here are 26 T cell receptor beta chains from one sample, sequenced in a study of T cells expressing NK-cell markers. TCRdb reprocessed the 5' RACE reads and stores each CDR3 protein as one record, lacking DNA. Recorded here are 350,000 to 450,000 distinct CDR3 sequences; the top ten clones represent around 5%. The sequenced sample was blood T cells: a sorted CD56 or NKG2C T cell subset, CD4+ or CD8+ T cells, or bulk PBMC T cells (not recorded which). These receptors were taken from a man aged 18 to 69 in good health.

The chain has TRBV3-1 and TRBJ2-3; the D call of TRBD1 rests on TCRdb alone, since no DNA is present to check it. Germline V CDR1 and CDR2: LGHDT, YNNKEL (reference sequence). This CDR3 has 16 residues. This CDR3 reads CASSPGDSQYTDTQYF.

The chain combines TRBV5-5 with TRBJ2-3; TCRdb proposes TRBD1, but this gene call is untestable without DNA. The germline CDR1 and CDR2 sequences are SGHKS and YYEKEE (reference sequence). The CDR3 covers 15 residues. This CDR3 is CASSKDRGGTDTQYF.

CDR3: CSAKGQGSEAFF. This chain links TRBV20-1 with TRBJ1-1; TCRdb selects TRBD1, and the lack of DNA leaves this call unchecked. This CDR3 has 12 residues. The germline gives CDR1 DFQATT, CDR2 SNEGSKA (reference sequence).

This sequence joins TRBV12-5 and TRBJ1-4; TCRdb's D call, TRBD1, is unchecked because there is no DNA. The germline CDR1 and CDR2 sequences are LGHNT and FRNRAP. The CDR3 has 14 amino acids. The chain's CDR3 is CASGPGTGYEKLFF.

The chain is built from TRBV15 and TRBJ2-5; the TCRdb D gene call, TRBD1, has no DNA to confirm it. This CDR3 is 17 amino acids long. CDR1 is LNHNV and CDR2 is YYDKDF in the germline V gene (reference sequence). CDR3 sequence reads: CATSRDRRQGIPGTQYF.

The V and J genes are TRBV7-9 and TRBJ1-1; the D gene TCRdb calls, TRBD1, cannot be checked with no DNA. The CDR3 consists of 15 residues. CDR1 and CDR2 from the germline V gene are SEHNR and FQNEAQ (reference sequence). CDR3 protein: CASSSSGQGSTEAFF.

This chain joins TRBV18 and TRBJ1-5. This CDR3 region has 15 residues. Germline V gene lookup returns CDR1 KGHSH and CDR2 LQKENI. The CDR3 sequence: CASSSGGGSNQPQHF. Based on the CDR3 plus reference TRBV18 and TRBJ1-5, the full variable domain is NAGVMQNPRHLVRRRGQEARLRCSPMKGHSHVYWYRQLPEEGLKFMVYLQKENIIDESGMPKERFSAEFPKEGPSILRIQQVVRGDSAAYFCASSSGGGSNQPQHFGDGTRLSIL.

The rearrangement links TRBV19 to TRBJ2-3; there is no DNA to check the TCRdb D call of TRBD2. The CDR3 has 15 amino acids. Germline V gene sequence: CDR1 LNHDA, CDR2 SQIVND (reference sequence). The CDR3 sequence: CASRLLAGGTDTQYF. Filled out from reference TRBV19 and TRBJ2-3, the complete variable domain reads DGGITQSPKYLFRKEGQNVTLSCEQNLNHDAMYWYRQDPGQGLRLIYYSQIVNDFQKGDIAEGYSVSREKKESFPLTVTSAQKNPTAFYLCASRLLAGGTDTQYFGPGTRLTVL.

The rearrangement joins TRBV19 to TRBJ2-6. The CDR3 covers 16 residues. CDR1 and CDR2 (germline): LNHDA, SQIVND (reference sequence). CDR3 amino acids: CASSMTRSSGANVLTF.

The chain couples TRBV20-1 to TRBJ2-3. The CDR3 consists of 14 residues. Germline loops: CDR1 DFQATT, CDR2 SNEGSKA (reference sequence). CDR3 sequence reads: CSARDLGGSDTQYF.

The chain employs TRBV21-1 and TRBJ1-6; the TRBD1 assignment by TCRdb is unverifiable without DNA. TRBV21-1 is given as a pseudogene. The CDR3 sequence is 16 residues long. CDR3: CASSKDRDRINSPLHF.

The chain employs TRBV4-1 and TRBJ2-7; TCRdb selects TRBD2, and the lack of DNA leaves this call unchecked. The CDR3 is 15 residues long. Germline V gene data show CDR1 as MGHRA and CDR2 as YSYEKL. The CDR3 region is CASSRTVGRDYEQYF.

CDR3 sequence: CASSLRGWDTGELFF. The rearrangement joins TRBV12-3 or TRBV12-4 to TRBJ2-2; TCRdb designates TRBD1, a call that cannot be tested without DNA. The CDR3 sequence is 15 residues long.

The chain employs TRBV28 and TRBJ2-5; TCRdb returns TRBD1, unconfirmable since there is no DNA. CDR3 size: 16 residues. Germline assignment: CDR1 MDHEN and CDR2 SYDVKM. CDR3 amino acids: CASSLWVGQGEETQYF.

The genes are TRBV12-3 or TRBV12-4 and TRBJ2-7; the D gene TCRdb calls, TRBD1, cannot be checked with no DNA. The CDR3 is 15 amino acids. This CDR3 reads CASSLLGEIHYEQYF.

The chain employs TRBV6-5 and TRBJ2-7; TCRdb picks TRBD2, but there is no DNA to check that call. Germline V CDR1 and CDR2: MNHEY, SVGAGI. This CDR3 comprises 12 residues. The CDR3 loop is CASSYAGRLQYF.

This chain uses TRBV5-1 with TRBJ1-1; TCRdb designates TRBD1, a call that cannot be tested without DNA. Germline V lookup: CDR1 SGHRS, CDR2 YFSETQ. The CDR3 is 15 residues long. The CDR3 here is CASSLQGQMNTEAFF.

V gene TRBV12-3 or TRBV12-4 combines with J gene TRBJ1-5; without DNA, the TCRdb call of TRBD1 cannot be checked. The CDR3 has 16 amino acids. The CDR3 is CASSLGAAAPGQPQHF.

This chain uses TRBV5-5 with TRBJ2-2; TCRdb names TRBD2, which stays unverified in the absence of DNA. The CDR3 runs to 16 residues. Germline CDR1 reads SGHKS; CDR2 reads YYEKEE (reference sequence). CDR3 region: CASSSTGTSGTGELFF.

V gene TRBV7-3 combines with J gene TRBJ2-3; TCRdb's assignment of TRBD2 cannot be checked, as there is no DNA. This CDR3 region has 16 residues. Germline CDR1 reads SGHTA; CDR2 reads FQGTGA. CDR3 amino acids: CASSLTSGLRTDTQYF.

The chain couples TRBV24-1 to TRBJ2-3; TCRdb returns TRBD1, unconfirmable since there is no DNA. Germline CDR1 is KGHDR and CDR2 is SFDVKD. This CDR3 is 15 amino acids long. CDR3 region: CATSDRGGSTDTQYF.

The chain recombines TRBV19 with TRBJ2-6; there is no DNA to check the TCRdb D call of TRBD1. Looked up from germline, CDR1 is LNHDA and CDR2 is SQIVND (reference sequence). CDR3 length: 17 amino acids. CDR3 residues: CASSTGDSHSGANVLTF. The variable domain in full, completed from reference TRBV19 and TRBJ2-6, reads DGGITQSPKYLFRKEGQNVTLSCEQNLNHDAMYWYRQDPGQGLRLIYYSQIVNDFQKGDIAEGYSVSREKKESFPLTVTSAQKNPTAFYLCASSTGDSHSGANVLTFGAGSRLTVL.

The chain employs TRBV6-5 and TRBJ2-2; the TCRdb D gene call, TRBD1, has no DNA to confirm it. The germline gives CDR1 MNHEY, CDR2 SVGAGI. The CDR3 covers 15 residues. CDR3: CASSYAQQGTGELFF.

The chain joins TRBV3-1 to TRBJ2-3. CDR1 and CDR2 from the germline V gene are LGHDT and YNNKEL (reference sequence). The CDR3 totals 14 residues. CDR3 loop: CASSQALTKDTQYF.

The CDR3 sequence is CASSPRTGTDTQYF. The rearrangement joins TRBV18 to TRBJ2-3; TCRdb reports TRBD1, a call that lacks DNA to check it against. The CDR3 runs 14 residues. The germline V gene has CDR1 KGHSH and CDR2 LQKENI.

This chain joins TRBV2 and TRBJ2-7; no DNA is available, so the TRBD2 call from TCRdb remains unchecked. Germline values: CDR1 SNHLY, CDR2 FYNNEI. CDR3 size: 18 residues. The CDR3 here is CASSNGRGAGGNSYEQYF.